These 19 T cell receptor beta chains were sequenced from one sample in a study of blood T cell repertoires in COVID-19. The table came from immunoSEQ multiplex PCR; TCRdb's copy has only in-frame clones and leaves some out. Among 150,000 to 200,000 clones listed, about 91% were seen once. The source material was peripheral blood. The receptor source for this set is a woman between 45 and 60 years old with acute or convalescent COVID-19.

The chain links TRBV6-5 to TRBJ1-2, with TRBD1 as a possible D gene (5 bases). Germline V CDR1 and CDR2: MNHEY, SVGAGI. The length of the CDR3 is 14 residues. V lost 2 bases to trimming and J lost 9 bases, with 16 bases between them. This CDR3 reads CASSYAGQSARYTF. The CDR3 bases are TGTGCCAGCAGTTACGCCGGACAATCAGCGCGCTACACCTTC.

CDR3 DNA: TGTGCCACCAGCAGAGATTGGACTAGCGGGGGCCGGGGAACGCAGTATTTT. It specifies CATSRDWTSGGRGTQYF. The rearrangement links TRBV15 to TRBJ2-3, with 13 bases aligning to TRBD2. Germline assignment: CDR1 LNHNV and CDR2 YYDKDF (reference sequence). This CDR3 region has 17 residues. Losses at the gene ends were 0 bases for V and 9 bases for J; bases not matched to a gene: 9. Full variable domain (missing parts from reference TRBV15 and TRBJ2-3): DAMVIQNPRYQVTQFGKPVTLSCSQTLNHNVMYWYQQKSSQAPKLLFHYYDKDFNNEADTPDNFQSRRPNTSFCFLDIRSPGLGDTAMYLCATSRDWTSGGRGTQYFGPGTRLTVL.

J is TRBJ2-1 and V is TRBV10-1; a possible D gene is TRBD2 (6 bases). The CDR3 has 13 amino acids. The V end lost 4 bases, the J end lost 5 bases, and 9 bases lay between the germline ends. Germline loops: CDR1 WNHNN, CDR2 SYGVQD (reference sequence). The CDR3 nucleotides read TGCGCCAGCAGTGTATGGACTAACAATGAGCAGTTCTTC. It encodes CASSVWTNNEQFF.

The chain links TRBV5-1 to TRBJ1-2, with a tentative D call TRBD1 (6 bases). The germline V and J ends were trimmed by 0 bases and 4 bases, with 10 bases remaining between them. Germline V lookup: CDR1 SGHRS, CDR2 YFSETQ. CDR3 length: 14 residues. The chain's CDR3 is CASSLATGSYGYTF. DNA of the CDR3: TGCGCCAGCAGCTTGGCCACAGGGTCCTATGGCTACACCTTC.

The chain couples TRBV11-3 to TRBJ2-5; weak D call: TRBD1 (8 bases). Trimming left V 0 bases short and J 5 bases short, with 13 bases between. The CDR3 runs 15 residues. Germline V gene sequence: CDR1 SGHNT, CDR2 YENEEA. Here the CDR3 DNA reads TGTGCCAGCAGCTTAGATGGGGGGGACAGGGAGACCCAGTACTTC. Its protein is CASSLDGGDRETQYF.

The rearrangement uses TRBV9 and TRBJ2-3; 8 positions agree with TRBD2. Looked up from germline, CDR1 is SGDLS and CDR2 is YYNGEE. Trimming took 3 bases from V and 2 from J; bases not matched to a gene: 14. This CDR3 has 18 amino acids. CDR3 amino acids: CASSGASGSLTLTDTQYF. DNA for the CDR3: TGTGCCAGCAGCGGCGCCAGCGGGAGCCTTACCCTCACAGATACGCAGTATTTT.

The genes are TRBV4-1 and TRBJ1-1, with 7 bases matching TRBD1. The ends lost 3 bases at V and 2 bases at J; junction bases unmatched: 6. This CDR3 has 15 amino acids. The V gene's germline CDR1 is MGHRA and CDR2 YSYEKL. In DNA, the CDR3 is TGCGCCAGCAGCCACAGGGGGAACGGAAACACTGAAGCTTTCTTT. Amino acid sequence: CASSHRGNGNTEAFF.

The CDR3 spells CASSHDSSGYNSPLHF. Here the CDR3 DNA reads TGCGCCAGCAGCCATGACAGTTCCGGCTATAATTCACCCCTCCACTTT. The J gene is TRBJ1-6, the V gene TRBV5-1, with D possibly TRBD1 on 5 matching bases. Germline V gives CDR1 SGHRS, CDR2 YFSETQ. The CDR3 runs to 16 residues. V lost 4 bases, J lost 3 bases, and 14 bases lay in between. The complete variable domain, with remaining parts taken from reference TRBV5-1 and TRBJ1-6, reads KAGVTQTPRYLIKTRGQQVTLSCSPISGHRSVSWYQQTPGQGLQFLFEYFSETQRNKGNFPGRFSGRQFSNSRSEMNVSTLELGDSALYLCASSHDSSGYNSPLHFGNGTRLTVT.

As for this clone: One end of the junction varies from germline; a read error may be responsible. The J gene is TRBJ1-1, the V gene TRBV7-2; no clear D. The CDR3 spans 13 residues. From germline, CDR1 is SGHTA and CDR2 FQGNSA. CDR3 nucleotides: TGTGCCAGCAGCCTAGCGACGGGCACTGAAGCTTTCTTT. Translation gives CASSLATGTEAFF.

This rearrangement joins TRBV24-1 to TRBJ2-2; no reliable D call. Per germline, CDR1 KGHDR and CDR2 SFDVKD. The CDR3 runs 15 residues. Between the trimmed V and J ends, which lost 9 bases and 0 bases, there was a span of 13 bases. As DNA, the CDR3 is TGTGCCACCGGGCGATTAAACGCGAACACCGGGGAGCTGTTTTTT. This sequence encodes CATGRLNANTGELFF.

The V and J genes are TRBV19 and TRBJ2-1, with D possibly matching TRBD2 (6 bases). The CDR3 is 14 residues long. Germline values: CDR1 LNHDA, CDR2 SQIVND (reference sequence). Trimming took 11 bases from V and 0 from J, leaving 14 bases between them. The CDR3 loop reads CASIAGPSYNEQFF. The CDR3 coding sequence is TGTGCCTCAATCGCGGGGCCCTCCTACAATGAGCAGTTCTTC.

DNA for the CDR3: TGTGCCATCAGTACCGGGACTAGCGGGATCTCCTACAATGAGCAGTTCTTC. This codes for CAISTGTSGISYNEQFF. The chain uses TRBV10-3 and TRBJ2-1; 13 bases are a match to TRBD2. CDR3 length equals 17 residues. CDR1 ENHRY and CDR2 SYGVKD come from the germline V gene. Unmatched junction bases numbered 4, after V lost 5 bases and J lost 0 bases.

This chain connects TRBV7-9 to TRBJ1-2; D not certain. The CDR3 contains 19 residues. CDR1 SEHNR and CDR2 FQNEAQ come from the germline V gene (reference sequence). V lost 4 bases, J lost 5 bases, and 29 bases lay in between. The CDR3 nucleotides read TGTGCCAGCAGCTCCCAATCGACTAAACCGGGTCAAGGACTTTATGGCTACACCTTC. Translation gives CASSSQSTKPGQGLYGYTF.

The chain recombines TRBV11-3 with TRBJ1-1, with 9 bases identical to TRBD1. Trimming removed 5 bases from V and 4 bases from J; junction bases left unmatched: 5. In germline, CDR1 is SGHNT, CDR2 YENEEA. The CDR3 covers 14 residues. The CDR3 region is CASSPGTGRTEAFF. The CDR3 bases are TGTGCCAGCAGCCCCGGGACAGGGCGCACTGAAGCTTTCTTT.

V usage is TRBV6-2 or TRBV6-3 and J usage is TRBJ1-2; no definite D call. Germline-derived CDR1 and CDR2 are MNHEY and SVGEGT. The CDR3 extends over 16 amino acids. The ends were cut back, 0 bases at V and 4 bases at J, with 15 bases in the middle. The CDR3 nucleotides are TGTGCCAGCAGTTACTCGCGGTCAGCAGCTGGCTATGGCTACACCTTC. It yields the protein CASSYSRSAAGYGYTF.

V usage is TRBV6-2 or TRBV6-3 and J usage is TRBJ2-7, with 7 nucleotides matching TRBD1. The germline V gene encodes CDR1 MNHEY and CDR2 SVGEGT. This CDR3 spans 14 amino acids. With 6 bases clipped from V and 3 bases from J, the junction kept 8 bases outside the gene matches. CDR3 protein: CASSLQGTVYEQYF. In nucleotides, the CDR3 is TGTGCCAGCAGCTTACAGGGGACCGTCTACGAGCAGTACTTC.

This clone appeared a single time. The chain couples TRBV4-3 to TRBJ1-5, with 10 bases aligning to TRBD1. V lost 5 bases, J lost 4 bases, and 2 bases stayed unmatched. This CDR3 is built from 14 residues. Germline CDR1 LGHNA, CDR2 YSLEER. For the CDR3, the DNA is TGCGCCAGCAGCAAGGACAGGGGGAATCAGCCCCAGCATTTT. The encoded protein is CASSKDRGNQPQHF.

The V and J genes are TRBV18 and TRBJ1-1, with 7 bases fitting TRBD1. The V gene end was trimmed by 6 bases and the J gene end by 4 bases; junction bases not matched to a gene: 5. The CDR3 length is 13 residues. The germline CDR1 and CDR2 sequences are KGHSH and LQKENI. The CDR3 nucleotides read TGTGCCAGCTCCCAGGGGGTGATCACTGAAGCTTTCTTT. Translated: CASSQGVITEAFF.

The rearrangement joins TRBV4-3 to TRBJ1-2; no reliable D call. The CDR3 is made up of 16 amino acids. V gave up 2 bases and J gave up 0 bases, with 13 bases separating them. From germline, CDR1 is LGHNA and CDR2 YSLEER. CDR3 residues: CASSQSTTSTNYGYTF. In nucleotides, the CDR3 is TGCGCCAGCAGCCAATCGACAACAAGTACTAACTATGGCTACACCTTC.